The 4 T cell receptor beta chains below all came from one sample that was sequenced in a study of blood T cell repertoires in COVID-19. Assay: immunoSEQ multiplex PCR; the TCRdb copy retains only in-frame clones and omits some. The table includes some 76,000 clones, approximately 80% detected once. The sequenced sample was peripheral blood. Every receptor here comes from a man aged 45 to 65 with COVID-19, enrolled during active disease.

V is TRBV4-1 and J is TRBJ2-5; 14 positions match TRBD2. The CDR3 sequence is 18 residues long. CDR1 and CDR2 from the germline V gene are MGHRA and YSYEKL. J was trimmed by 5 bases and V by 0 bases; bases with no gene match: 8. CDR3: CASSQEGTSGRGGETQYF. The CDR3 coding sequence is TGCGCCAGCAGCCAAGAGGGGACTAGCGGGAGAGGGGGTGAGACCCAGTACTTC.

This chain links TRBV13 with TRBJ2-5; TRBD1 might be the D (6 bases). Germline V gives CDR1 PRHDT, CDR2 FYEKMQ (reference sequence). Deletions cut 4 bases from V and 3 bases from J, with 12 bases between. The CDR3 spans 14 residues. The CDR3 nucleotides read TGTGCCAGCAGCTCGCGACAGGTCGAAGAGACCCAGTACTTC. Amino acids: CASSSRQVEETQYF.

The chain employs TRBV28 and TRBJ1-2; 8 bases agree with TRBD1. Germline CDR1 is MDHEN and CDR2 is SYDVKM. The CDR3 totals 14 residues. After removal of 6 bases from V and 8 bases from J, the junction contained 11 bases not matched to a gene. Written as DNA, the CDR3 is TGTGCCAGCAGGACAGGGGAGTATTCACTAGGCTACACCTTC. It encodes CASRTGEYSLGYTF.

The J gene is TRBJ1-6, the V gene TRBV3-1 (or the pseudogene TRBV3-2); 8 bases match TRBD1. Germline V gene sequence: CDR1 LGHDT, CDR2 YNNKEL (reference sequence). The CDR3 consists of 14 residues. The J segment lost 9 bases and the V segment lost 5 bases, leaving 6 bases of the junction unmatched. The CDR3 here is CASSLGQGRSPLHF. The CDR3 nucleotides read TGTGCCAGCAGCTTAGGACAGGGACGTTCACCCCTCCACTTT.